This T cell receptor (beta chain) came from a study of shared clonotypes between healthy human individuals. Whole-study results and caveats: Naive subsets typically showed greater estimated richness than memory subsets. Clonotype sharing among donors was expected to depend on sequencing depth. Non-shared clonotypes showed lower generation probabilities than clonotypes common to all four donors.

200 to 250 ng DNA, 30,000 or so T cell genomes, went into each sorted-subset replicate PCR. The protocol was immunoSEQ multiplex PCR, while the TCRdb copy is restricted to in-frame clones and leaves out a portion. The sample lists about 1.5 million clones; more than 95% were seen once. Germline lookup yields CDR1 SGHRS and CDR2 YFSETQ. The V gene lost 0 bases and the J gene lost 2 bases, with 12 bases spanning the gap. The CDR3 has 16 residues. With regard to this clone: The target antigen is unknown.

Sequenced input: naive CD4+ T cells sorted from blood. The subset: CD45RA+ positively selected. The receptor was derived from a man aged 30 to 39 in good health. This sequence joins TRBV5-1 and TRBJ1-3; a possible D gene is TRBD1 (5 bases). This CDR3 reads CASSLVGGQAGNTIYF. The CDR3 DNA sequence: TGCGCCAGCAGCTTGGTCGGGGGTCAGGCTGGAAACACCATATATTTT.